This is a list of T cell receptor beta chains from one sample in a study of tumor and adjacent non-tumor tissue in lung cancer. TCRdb re-called the multiplex PCR reads through MiXCR, storing one row per CDR3 protein. The table lists fewer than 100,000 distinct CDR3 sequences, approximately 78% of them singletons, with approximately 51% in the top ten. Sequencing was carried out using distant non-tumor lung tissue. These receptor sequences come from a man between 60 and 70 years old with non-small cell lung cancer. The CDR3 runs from the conserved cysteine through the conserved F or W. The D gene is left open where the match is weak. Size values are once, few and many counts, or a class for expanded clones, and some rows have none.

clone size	V gene	J gene	D gene	CDR3 DNA	CDR3 protein
.	TRBV6-5	TRBJ1-5	TRBD1	TGTGCCAACAGTTACATACAGGGGAGCAATCAGCCCCAGCATTTT	CANSYIQGSNQPQHF
.	TRBV12-3/TRBV12-4	TRBJ1-1	.	TGCGCCAACAGTTTCCCAGGGATACTGATCACTGAAGCTTCCTTT	CANSFPGILITEASF
.	TRBV20-1	TRBJ2-1	.	TGCAGTGCTTGGACGAATGTGCAGTTCTTT	CSAWTNVQFF
.	TRBV6-1	TRBJ1-1	.	TGTGTCAGCAGTGAAGGTATGGGAAGATTGACTGAAGATTTCTTT	CVSSEGMGRLTEDFF
many	TRBV6-1	TRBJ2-4	.	TGTGCCAGCAGTGAGAAGGGTTTAACCAAAAACATTCAGTACTTC	CASSEKGLTKNIQYF
.	TRBV4-3	TRBJ2-3	.	TGCGCCAGCAGCCAAGATAGAGCGTGCACCGCAGATATGCAGTATTTT	CASSQDRACTADMQYF
once	TRBV20-1	TRBJ2-1	.	TGCAGTGCTAGGGAGCTAGTGGGAGACTACAATGAGCAGTTCTTC	CSARELVGDYNEQFF
.	TRBV6-5	TRBJ2-2	TRBD1	TGTGCCAGCAGTTACTCTGGGACAGGGCACGTCGGGGAGCTGTTTTTT	CASSYSGTGHVGELFF
.	TRBV11-2	TRBJ2-7	.	TGTGCCAGCAGATTAGACGCGCTCTACGAGCAATACTTC	CASRLDALYEQYF
.	TRBV12-3/TRBV12-4	TRBJ2-6	.	TGTGCCAGCGGTACAGGGTCTGGGGCCAACGTCCTGACTTTC	CASGTGSGANVLTF